Listed below are T cell receptor beta chains from one sample, sequenced in a study of T cells after somatic rescue of genetic block. Using immunoSEQ multiplex PCR, the repertoire was profiled, and TCRdb retains in-frame clones only, with some absent. The table lists 11,000 to 15,000 clones, around 68% of them singletons. The specimen was peripheral blood mononuclear cells (PBMCs). The receptor set was obtained from a man between 18 and 35 years old. Each CDR3 is given with its conserved first and last residue. The D gene is left open where the match is weak. Clone size is shown for a subset of rows, as once, few, many or a class of expanded clone.

TRBJ2-7,.,TRBD1,TRBV5-8,TGTGCCAGCAGCAACGGACAGGCTATCTCCTACGAGCAGTACTTC,CASSNGQAISYEQYF
TRBJ2-4,.,TRBD1,TRBV15,TGTGCCACCAGCCCCCGACAGGGGCCCCGCAAAAACATTCAGTACTTC,CATSPRQGPRKNIQYF
TRBJ2-3,.,.,TRBV4-1,TGCGCCAGCAGCCAAGCAGGTCTAGCGGATACGCAGTATTTT,CASSQAGLADTQYF
TRBJ2-3,.,.,TRBV10-1,TGCGCCAGCAGTGAGGACGGGACGCCTCCCACAGATACGCAGTATTTT,CASSEDGTPPTDTQYF
TRBJ2-5,large,.,TRBV18,TGTGCCAGCTCACCACCGCCGTATATCGAGACCCAGTACTTC,CASSPPPYIETQYF
TRBJ2-2,.,.,TRBV6-5,TGTGCCAGCCTAAATGGAGCGGGCCACACCGGGGAGCTGTTTTTT,CASLNGAGHTGELFF
TRBJ2-2,few,TRBD2,TRBV19,TGTGCCAGTAGTAAAGGGGGACTAGCGGTCACCGGGGAGCTGTTTTTT,CASSKGGLAVTGELFF
TRBJ1-2,.,.,TRBV5-8,TGTGCCAGCAGCTTGGGCGGGTCAGCCTATGGCTACACCTTC,CASSLGGSAYGYTF
TRBJ2-3,.,.,TRBV11-2,TGTGCCAGCAGCTTAGCACCGGCAAAAGATACGCAGTATTTT,CASSLAPAKDTQYF
TRBJ2-3,.,.,TRBV18,TGTGCCAGCTCACCAGGCGTCGCAGATACGCAGTATTTT,CASSPGVADTQYF
TRBJ2-5,few,.,TRBV28,TGTGCCAGCAGTTTATGGGCAGGGTCGGGAGAGACCCAGTACTTC,CASSLWAGSGETQYF
TRBJ2-5,few,.,TRBV5-1,TGCGCCAGCAGCTTCGGACTGTACCAAGAGACCCAGTACTTC,CASSFGLYQETQYF
TRBJ1-2,.,.,TRBV19,TGTGCCAGTAGTCTTAGGGGATCTCCCTTCACTAACTATGGCTACACCTTC,CASSLRGSPFTNYGYTF
TRBJ2-7,.,.,TRBV21-1,TGTGCCAGCAGCAAAATAAGACAGGGCTACGAGCAGTACTTC,CASSKIRQGYEQYF
TRBJ1-6,.,.,TRBV6-5,TGTGCCAGCAGCTACAGGGCGGGCCCTTATAATTCACCCCTCCACTTT,CASSYRAGPYNSPLHF
TRBJ1-2,.,TRBD1,TRBV6-6,TGTGCCAGCAGTCCCGTCAGGGGGCGAAATGGCTACACCTTC,CASSPVRGRNGYTF
TRBJ2-7,.,.,TRBV9,TGTGCCAGCGCTCGGGGGCAGGAGATCTCCTACGAGCAGTACTTC,CASARGQEISYEQYF
TRBJ1-2,.,TRBD1,TRBV7-9,TGTGCCAGCAGCTTAGAGGCAGGGGGAGATGGCTACACCTTC,CASSLEAGGDGYTF
TRBJ1-4,.,.,TRBV19,TGTGCCAGTAGTATAGGAACAGCCCTAAATGAAAAACTGTTTTTT,CASSIGTALNEKLFF
TRBJ2-4,once,.,TRBV19,TGTGCCAGTAACCCCGACAGGACGAAAAACATTCAGTACTTC,CASNPDRTKNIQYF
TRBJ1-1,few,.,TRBV6-6,TGTGCCAGCAGTTACGGGCTCCCGAACACTGAAGCTTTCTTT,CASSYGLPNTEAFF
TRBJ1-1,once,.,TRBV6-1,TGTGCCAGCAGTTACCAGAGTGAAGCTTTCTTT,CASSYQSEAFF
TRBJ2-7,.,TRBD1,TRBV4-1,TGCGCCAGCAGCCAAGGGGCAGGACAGGGCCTTTACGAGCAGTACTTC,CASSQGAGQGLYEQYF
TRBJ2-4,.,TRBD2,TRBV18,TGTGCCAGCTCACCTCTAAGGGAGGGGGCCAAAAACATTCAGTACTTC,CASSPLREGAKNIQYF
TRBJ2-7,.,TRBD1,TRBV6-6,TGTGCCAGCAGTCCGACAGGGGGCATTGACGAGCAGTACTTC,CASSPTGGIDEQYF
TRBJ2-2,.,.,TRBV5-6,TGTGCCAGCAGCTTGCGATCGAACACCGGGGAGCTGTTTTTT,CASSLRSNTGELFF
TRBJ2-7,.,TRBD1,TRBV10-2,TGCGCCAGCAGCCGAGACAGGGACCAACACGAGCAGTACTTC,CASSRDRDQHEQYF
TRBJ1-5,few,.,TRBV5-4,TGTGCCAGCAGCTTCGGGGCAAATCAGCCCCAGCATTTT,CASSFGANQPQHF
TRBJ2-1,few,TRBD1,TRBV9,TGTGCCAGCAGCGGATATAGGACAGGTTCCTACAATGAGCAGTTCTTC,CASSGYRTGSYNEQFF
TRBJ2-7,few,.,TRBV6-5,TGTGCCAGCAGTTACTCGGACAGATCGGGCGAGCAGTACTTC,CASSYSDRSGEQYF
TRBJ2-1,.,.,TRBV7-9,TGTGCCAGCAGCTTTGCCAGCTCCTACAATGAGCAGTTCTTC,CASSFASSYNEQFF
TRBJ1-1,.,TRBD1,TRBV6-5,TGTGCCAGCAGTTCAAAAGGACAGGGGATAAACACTGAAGCTTTCTTT,CASSSKGQGINTEAFF
TRBJ1-5,.,.,TRBV10-2,TGCGCCAGCAGTGAGTCAGGCGGCAATCAGCCCCAGCATTTT,CASSESGGNQPQHF
TRBJ1-2,.,.,TRBV6-5,TGTGCCAGCTCCTACTTCTCAGGGATCTATGGCTACACCTTC,CASSYFSGIYGYTF
TRBJ1-1,.,TRBD1,TRBV19,TGTGCCAGTAAGAGGACAGGGGGCTTGGGCACTGAAGCTTTCTTT,CASKRTGGLGTEAFF
TRBJ2-4,few,TRBD1,TRBV28,TGTGCCAGCAGTTACCGGGGACAGCCTAAAAACATTCAGTACTTC,CASSYRGQPKNIQYF
TRBJ1-6,few,TRBD1,TRBV6-6,TGTGCCAGCAGTCTCACTAGGCCGGACAGGGGTTCACCCCTCCACTTT,CASSLTRPDRGSPLHF
TRBJ1-1,.,TRBD1,TRBV10-2,TGCGCCAGCAGTCGACAGGGGAGGACTGAAGCTTTCTTT,CASSRQGRTEAFF
TRBJ2-7,.,.,TRBV30,TGTGCCTGGGAGCAGGGGTTCTCCTACGAGCAGTACTTC,CAWEQGFSYEQYF
TRBJ2-7,.,.,TRBV21-1,TGTGCCAGCATCCTCTGCCGTCCAGTCAACGAGCAGTACTTC,CASILCRPVNEQYF
TRBJ2-5,.,.,TRBV11-3,TGTGCCAGCAGCTTATCATCAGGGGCGGGGACCCAGTACTTC,CASSLSSGAGTQYF
TRBJ1-5,.,.,TRBV6-5,TGTGCCAGCGGGGCGACAGATTATAGCAATCAGCCCCAGCATTTT,CASGATDYSNQPQHF
TRBJ1-2,.,.,TRBV6-5,TGTGCCAGCAGTTACGGAGGGGTTTATGGCTACACCTTC,CASSYGGVYGYTF
TRBJ2-1,.,TRBD2,TRBV12-5,TGTGCTAGTGGTTTGTCCCTCGGGACTAGCGTCTACAATGAGCAGTTCTTC,CASGLSLGTSVYNEQFF